The next 22 T cell receptor beta chains were all read from a single sample in a study of shared clonotypes between healthy human individuals. Sequencing was performed with immunoSEQ multiplex PCR; in TCRdb, only in-frame clones are kept and a portion is missing. The sample records just over 2,000,000 clones, 95% being singletons. Sequencing input: naive CD4+ T cells sorted from blood. Subset described: CD45RA+ positively selected. The receptors here all came from a man aged 18-30 years in good health.

The chain joins TRBV28 to TRBJ1-5; D remains unclear. Germline V lookup: CDR1 MDHEN, CDR2 SYDVKM. Trimming pared 1 base from V and 7 bases from J, leaving 11 bases between. This CDR3 has 14 residues. This CDR3 is CASSLYGGGQPQHF. CDR3 DNA: TGTGCCAGCAGTTTATACGGCGGAGGGCAGCCCCAGCATTTT.

V and J are TRBV30 and TRBJ2-2; 7 bases are shared with TRBD2. This CDR3 comprises 15 residues. Germline CDR1 and CDR2: GTSNPN and SVGIG (reference sequence). The ends lost 2 bases at V and 0 bases at J; junction bases unmatched: 3. The CDR3 reads CAWSRRGANTGELFF. DNA of the CDR3: TGTGCCTGGAGTCGTCGGGGGGCGAACACCGGGGAGCTGTTTTTT.

The V and J genes are TRBV5-1 and TRBJ1-2; tentative D call: TRBD1 (6 bases). V shed 4 bases and J shed 6 bases, with 16 bases lying between them. Germline loops: CDR1 SGHRS, CDR2 YFSETQ. The CDR3 is made up of 14 amino acids. CDR3 amino acids: CASSPGGQGNGYTF. In DNA, the CDR3 is TGCGCCAGCAGCCCTGGGGGGCAGGGGAATGGCTACACCTTC.

The V and J genes are TRBV5-4 and TRBJ2-1; D is possibly TRBD2 (6 bases). In germline, CDR1 is SGHNT, CDR2 YYREEE (reference sequence). V dropped 4 bases and J dropped 4 bases, with 15 bases sitting between them. The CDR3 is made up of 15 amino acids. DNA for the CDR3: TGTGCCAGCAGCCAGGGCGGGGTCACATACAATGAGCAGTTCTTC. This gives the protein CASSQGGVTYNEQFF.

This sequence joins TRBV19 and TRBJ2-3; 7 bases fit TRBD1. The germline V gene has CDR1 LNHDA and CDR2 SQIVND (reference sequence). The CDR3 has 16 amino acids. V lost 6 bases to trimming and J lost 2 bases; unmatched junction nucleotides: 11. In nucleotides, the CDR3 is TGTGCCAGTAGGCTGGCGGAACAGGGGACCACAGATACGCAGTATTTT. This translates into CASRLAEQGTTDTQYF.

The CDR3 region has the DNA TGTGCCAGCAGCTTTGGGCAGACCTACGAGCAGTACTTC. Translating it yields CASSFGQTYEQYF. The chain carries TRBV7-2 and TRBJ2-7, with D uncertain. The germline V and J ends were trimmed by 3 bases and 2 bases, with 8 bases remaining between them. The CDR3 runs to 13 residues. Germline V gene lookup returns CDR1 SGHTA and CDR2 FQGNSA.

A single count supports this clone. The rearrangement uses TRBV29-1 and TRBJ2-2, with TRBD1 matching over 8 bases. V was pared by 2 bases and J by 8 bases, with 4 bases of the junction left unmatched. Germline loops: CDR1 SQVTM, CDR2 ANQGSEA. The CDR3 consists of 13 residues. CDR3 nucleotides: TGCAGCGTTGAAAGCGACAGGGGTGGGGAGCTGTTTTTT. This encodes CSVESDRGGELFF.

J is TRBJ1-1 and V is TRBV19; D possibly corresponds to TRBD1 (5 bases). The CDR3 length is 12 residues. V was shortened by 5 bases and J by 6 bases, with 10 bases between the two germline ends. The V gene's germline CDR1 is LNHDA and CDR2 SQIVND (reference sequence). Here the CDR3 DNA reads TGTGCCAGTAGTGGGGGTTTGGCTGAAGCTTTCTTT. Protein product: CASSGGLAEAFF.

The chain carries TRBV7-3 and TRBJ2-5; TRBD2 is a possible D gene (6 bases). This CDR3 has 15 amino acids. Germline values: CDR1 SGHTA, CDR2 FQGTGA. V shed 4 bases and J shed 5 bases, with 17 bases lying between them. The chain's CDR3 is CASSSTLGGWETQYF. DNA of the CDR3: TGTGCCAGCAGCTCCACTCTCGGAGGGTGGGAGACCCAGTACTTC.

The chain uses TRBV6-5 and TRBJ1-2, with D perhaps TRBD1 (5 bases). Trimming pared 6 bases from V and 6 bases from J, leaving 11 bases between. From germline, CDR1 is MNHEY and CDR2 SVGAGI. The CDR3 is 12 amino acids. The DNA of the CDR3 is TGTGCCAGCAGAACCGTAGGGGATGGCTACACCTTC. It is translated as CASRTVGDGYTF.

As concerns this clone: Other DNA sequences of this sample code for an identical CDR3. The chain is built from TRBV18 and TRBJ1-2; 7 nucleotides agree with TRBD1. Germline CDR1 is KGHSH and CDR2 is LQKENI. Trimming removed 3 bases from V and 3 bases from J; junction bases left unmatched: 4. The CDR3 extends over 14 amino acids. For the CDR3, the DNA is TGTGCCAGCTCACCTACCGGGACAGACTATGGCTACACCTTC. It is translated as CASSPTGTDYGYTF.

This sequence joins TRBV18 and TRBJ1-2, with 10 bases that match TRBD1. The length of the CDR3 is 12 residues. J was trimmed by 12 bases and V by 5 bases; bases with no gene match: 6. From germline, CDR1 is KGHSH and CDR2 LQKENI. CDR3: CASSTGQGEDTF. The CDR3 nucleotides read TGTGCCAGCTCAACCGGACAGGGGGAAGACACCTTC.

In regard to this clone: Other nucleotide sequences in the sample specify the same CDR3. The V and J genes are TRBV18 and TRBJ2-7; TRBD1 matches at 10 bases. The CDR3 contains 15 residues. Germline assignment: CDR1 KGHSH and CDR2 LQKENI. Unmatched junction bases numbered 1, after V lost 0 bases and J lost 2 bases. The CDR3 bases are TGTGCCAGCTCACCACCTGGACAGGGGGCCTACGAGCAGTACTTC. This sequence encodes CASSPPGQGAYEQYF.

The chain combines TRBV11-2 with TRBJ1-2; D remains unclear. The V gene lost 1 base and the J gene lost 8 bases, with 14 bases spanning the gap. The CDR3 contains 14 residues. The germline gives CDR1 SGHAT, CDR2 FQNNGV. The CDR3 reads CASSLVGGMDGYTF. CDR3 bases: TGTGCCAGCAGCTTAGTTGGAGGGATGGACGGCTACACCTTC. Drawing the rest from reference TRBV11-2 and TRBJ1-2, the complete variable domain is EAGVAQSPRYKIIEKRQSVAFWCNPISGHATLYWYQQILGQGPKLLIQFQNNGVVDDSQLPKDRFSAERLKGVDSTLKIQPAKLEDSAVYLCASSLVGGMDGYTFGSGTRLTVV.

The V and J genes are TRBV7-2 and TRBJ2-3; possible D gene TRBD1, 5 bases. Germline CDR1 is SGHTA and CDR2 is FQGNSA. CDR3 length equals 14 residues. Trimming removed 5 bases at V and 3 bases at J, with 12 bases between. CDR3 in DNA: TGTGCCAGCAGCCGACAGACCGGGACAGATACGCAGTATTTT. This encodes CASSRQTGTDTQYF. The full variable domain, in which reference TRBV7-2 and TRBJ2-3 provide the parts outside the CDR3, is GAGVSQSPSNKVTEKGKDVELRCDPISGHTALYWYRQSLGQGLEFLIYFQGNSAPDKSGLPSDRFSAERTGGSVSTLTIQRTQQEDSAVYLCASSRQTGTDTQYFGPGTRLTVL.

This chain uses TRBV15 with TRBJ1-2; D might be TRBD1 (5 bases). The germline CDR1 and CDR2 sequences are LNHNV and YYDKDF (reference sequence). The CDR3 is 15 amino acids. V lost 0 bases to trimming and J lost 4 bases, with 12 bases between them. As DNA, the CDR3 is TGTGCCACCAGCAGAGATCCGGGCGGGGGCTATGGCTACACCTTC. Residues: CATSRDPGGGYGYTF.

Note on this clone: The same CDR3 can be traced to other DNA sequences in this sample. This CDR3 is CASSDSGGNYGYTF. The CDR3 DNA follows: TGTGCCAGCAGTGACTCGGGGGGAAACTATGGCTACACCTTC. The chain carries TRBV6-4 and TRBJ1-2, with D possibly matching TRBD1 (5 bases). V was trimmed by 0 bases and J by 2 bases, leaving 7 bases between them. This CDR3 has 14 amino acids. Germline-derived CDR1 and CDR2 are MRHNA and SNTAGT.

This clone showed up just a few times. V usage is TRBV14 and J usage is TRBJ2-5; D gene uncertain. CDR1 and CDR2 from the germline V gene are SGHDN and FVKESK. Trimming shortened V by 3 bases and J by 7 bases, and 6 bases separated the two germline ends. The CDR3 length is 11 residues. Here the CDR3 reads CASSQYGTQYF. CDR3 coding DNA: TGTGCCAGCAGCCAGTATGGGACCCAGTACTTC. Full variable domain (outside the CDR3, taken from reference TRBV14 and TRBJ2-5): EAGVTQFPSHSVIEKGQTVTLRCDPISGHDNLYWYRRVMGKEIKFLLHFVKESKQDESGMPNNRFLAERTGGTYSTLKVQPAELEDSGVYFCASSQYGTQYFGPGTRLLVL.

The CDR3 protein is CASSNFYNEQFF. In nucleotides, the CDR3 is TGTGCCAGTAGTAATTTCTACAATGAGCAGTTCTTC. The chain has TRBV19 and TRBJ2-1; D is uncertain. The V end was cut by 4 bases, the J end by 3 bases, with 4 bases between. Germline values: CDR1 LNHDA, CDR2 SQIVND (reference sequence). The CDR3 consists of 12 residues.

This rearrangement joins TRBV7-2 to TRBJ2-7, with D possibly being TRBD1 or TRBD2 (5 bases each). The CDR3 has 15 residues. V shed 4 bases and J shed 5 bases, with 18 bases lying between them. Germline V gene lookup returns CDR1 SGHTA and CDR2 FQGNSA. The CDR3 loop reads CASSSPTWGFDEQYF. The CDR3 bases are TGTGCCAGCAGCTCCCCTACTTGGGGGTTCGACGAGCAGTACTTC.

The sample holds many counts of this clone. The same CDR3 also results from other DNA sequences found in this sample. The chain is built from TRBV19 and TRBJ1-1; D is unclear. V lost 4 bases and J lost 7, with 7 bases in between. The CDR3 consists of 11 residues. The germline CDR1 and CDR2 sequences are LNHDA and SQIVND (reference sequence). In DNA, the CDR3 is TGTGCCAGTAGTAGAGGGATTGAAGCTTTCTTT. Translation gives CASSRGIEAFF.

Points on this clone: This specimen includes other DNA sequences encoding the same CDR3. J is TRBJ2-2 and V is TRBV5-1; 10 bases are a match to TRBD2. The germline gives CDR1 SGHRS, CDR2 YFSETQ. J was trimmed by 4 bases and V by 4 bases; bases with no gene match: 4. The CDR3 covers 15 residues. Here the CDR3 reads CASSPSGRGTGELFF. CDR3 in DNA: TGCGCCAGCAGCCCCAGCGGGAGGGGCACCGGGGAGCTGTTTTTT. Full variable domain (rest looked up from reference TRBV5-1 and TRBJ2-2): KAGVTQTPRYLIKTRGQQVTLSCSPISGHRSVSWYQQTPGQGLQFLFEYFSETQRNKGNFPGRFSGRQFSNSRSEMNVSTLELGDSALYLCASSPSGRGTGELFFGEGSRLTVL.